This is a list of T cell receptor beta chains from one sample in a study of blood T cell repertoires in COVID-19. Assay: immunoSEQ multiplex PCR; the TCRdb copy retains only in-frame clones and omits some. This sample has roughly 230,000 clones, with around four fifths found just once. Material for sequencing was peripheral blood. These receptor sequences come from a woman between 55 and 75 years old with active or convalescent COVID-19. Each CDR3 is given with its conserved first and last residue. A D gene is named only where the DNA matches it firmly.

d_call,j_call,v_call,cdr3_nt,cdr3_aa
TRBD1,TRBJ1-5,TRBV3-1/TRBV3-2,TGTGCCAGCAGCCAAGCTGGAGTGGGAGACAGGGGGCAGTTTGGGCAGCCCCAGCATTTT,CASSQAGVGDRGQFGQPQHF
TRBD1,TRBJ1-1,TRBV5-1,TGCGCCAGCAGCCTTGACAGGGGGAGCACTGAAGCTTTCTTT,CASSLDRGSTEAFF
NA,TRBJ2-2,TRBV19,TGTGCCAGTAGTATAAATGCGGCCGGGGAGCTGTTTTTT,CASSINAAGELFF
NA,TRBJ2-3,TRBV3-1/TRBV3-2,TGTGCCAGCAGCCCCGGACGGGGGTTTGCAGATACGCAGTATTTT,CASSPGRGFADTQYF
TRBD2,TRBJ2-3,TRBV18,TGTGCCAGCTCATGGGGGACTAGCGGGGGCACAGATACGCAGTATTTT,CASSWGTSGGTDTQYF
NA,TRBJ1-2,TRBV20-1,TGCAGTGCTAGTGAGGTTGACGGGGGGCGAGGCTATGGCTACACCTTC,CSASEVDGGRGYGYTF
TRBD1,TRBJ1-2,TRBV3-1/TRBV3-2,TGTGCCAGCAGCCCTTGGGACAGGGCTGGCTACACCTTC,CASSPWDRAGYTF
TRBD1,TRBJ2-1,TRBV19,TGTGCCAGTAGTACGACAGGGGGCGCGGAACCGTTCTTC,CASSTTGGAEPFF
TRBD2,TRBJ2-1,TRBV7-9,TGTGCCAGCAGCAGGGATACGGGGGGCAATGAGCAGTTCTTC,CASSRDTGGNEQFF
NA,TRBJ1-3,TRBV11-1,TGTGCCAGCAGCCCTCCCTTCGGAAACACCATATATTTT,CASSPPFGNTIYF
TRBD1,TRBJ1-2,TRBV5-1,TGCGCCAGCAGCTTCGGACAGGGCGGCTATGGCTACACCTTC,CASSFGQGGYGYTF
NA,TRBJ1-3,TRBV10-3,TGTGCCATCAGTGAGTCCCAGGGGAACTCTGGAAACACCATATATTTT,CAISESQGNSGNTIYF
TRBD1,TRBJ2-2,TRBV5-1,TGCGCCAGCAGCTTGGAGGGGGACAGCACCGGGGAGCTGTTTTTT,CASSLEGDSTGELFF
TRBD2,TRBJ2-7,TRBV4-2,TGTGCCAGCAGCCAAGGTGGGGCGGGGGACGAGCAGTACTTC,CASSQGGAGDEQYF
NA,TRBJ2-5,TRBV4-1,TGCGCCAGCAGCCAAGCCCCTGGCCCAGAGACCCAGTACTTC,CASSQAPGPETQYF
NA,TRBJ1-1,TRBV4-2,TGTGCCAGCAGCCCAACGACAGGGAACACTGAAGCTTTCTTT,CASSPTTGNTEAFF
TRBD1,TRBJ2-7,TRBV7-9,TGTGCCAGCACCGCAGGGGGCCTTGGGCAGTACTTC,CASTAGGLGQYF